A selection of T cell receptor beta chains follows, all from one sample in a study of cytomegalovirus exposure and HLA in healthy donors. Only in-frame clones appear in the TCRdb table, and some are missing; sequencing was by immunoSEQ multiplex PCR. The sample includes fewer than 200,000 clones, 12% of them seen just once. Sequenced sample: PBMCs. These receptors originate from a man aged 45-65 years in good health and CMV-seropositive. Both conserved end residues are part of each CDR3.

TRBJ1-6 | TRBV14 | 14 | CASSRSVLDSPLHF
TRBJ2-3 | TRBV11-3 | 13 | CASSARQTDTQYF
TRBJ1-1 | TRBV27 | 14 | CASSSYRASSEAFF
TRBJ1-2 | TRBV4-2 | 16 | CASSQGSDRGNGGYTF
TRBJ2-5 | TRBV5-6 | 16 | CASSQRWGGAQETQYF
TRBJ2-1 | TRBV10-3 | 14 | CAISAVEPWNEQFF
TRBJ2-5 | TRBV5-6 | 14 | CASSLVADEETQYF
TRBJ2-5 | TRBV6-1 | 14 | CASSAQGYQETQYF
TRBJ1-4 | TRBV7-2 | 17 | CASSLVGTGATNEKLFF
TRBJ1-2 | TRBV19 | 13 | CASSIRDRAGYTF
TRBJ1-4 | TRBV9 | 15 | CASSVRGGVNEKLFF
TRBJ2-1 | TRBV7-8 | 13 | CASSSGGSGEQFF
TRBJ2-7 | TRBV9 | 14 | CASSVQGVDYEQYF
TRBJ2-1 | TRBV5-1 | 15 | CASSTGDRGGNEQFF
TRBJ2-1 | TRBV4-2 | 13 | CASSQSGGNEQFF
TRBJ1-1 | TRBV2 | 11 | CAREVNTEAFF
TRBJ2-7 | TRBV27 | 15 | CASRPNYQSQGEQYF
TRBJ2-7 | TRBV11-2 | 15 | CASSLVSGGSYEQYF
TRBJ2-3 | TRBV28 | 16 | CASSPRQGTYTDTQYF
TRBJ1-1 | TRBV5-1 | 14 | CASSLGPQDTEAFF
TRBJ1-5 | TRBV30 | 13 | CACVWGVNQPQHF
TRBJ2-7 | TRBV25-1 | 15 | CASRASTGPSYEQYF
TRBJ2-7 | TRBV18 | 12 | CASSPEETVQYF
TRBJ1-1 | TRBV20-1 | 11 | CSAVTGDEAFF
TRBJ1-1 | TRBV11-3 | 18 | CASSLDRWQGAKSPEAFF
TRBJ1-4 | TRBV19 | 16 | CASSFFRDRANEKLFF
TRBJ1-4 | TRBV6-5 | 15 | CASRHQGAHSEKLFF
TRBJ1-3 | TRBV5-4 | 15 | CASRRDPVPGNTIYF
TRBJ2-1 | TRBV6-1 | 15 | CASSIRTSGADEQFF
TRBJ2-5 | TRBV5-1 | 13 | CASSKRPGETQYF
TRBJ1-2 | TRBV7-9 | 11 | CASSTTIGYTF
TRBJ2-5 | TRBV19 | 13 | CASRSRGQETQYF
TRBJ1-2 | TRBV6-5 | 11 | CASRTGVGYTF
TRBJ2-1 | TRBV7-9 | 16 | CASSWTGVHPYNEQFF
TRBJ2-7 | TRBV23-1 | 16 | CASSLEGGQGTCEQYF
TRBJ2-4 | TRBV11-2 | 17 | CASEGLAGVGAKNIQYF
TRBJ1-5 | TRBV7-2 | 16 | CASSLGRDSSNQPQHF
TRBJ1-5 | TRBV28 | 14 | CASSGGSVNQPQHF
TRBJ2-4 | TRBV13 | 14 | CASSVGQGADIQYF
TRBJ1-2 | TRBV11-2 | 15 | CASSLGSGTGAGYTF